This TCR beta chain was captured by sequencing in a study of T cells after yellow fever vaccination. Study observations and caveats: There was a small share of clonotypes that showed up in both the CD4 and CD8 compartments. Weaker, the secondary response peaked sooner, at day 5 versus 15. Primary-vaccination clones mostly resurfaced post-booster (around 96% CD4, just under 90% CD8).

The authors made TCR cDNA by 5'RACE template switching, adding a universal primer site and UMIs. TCRdb independently ran MiXCR on the 5' RACE reads; one entry per CDR3 protein. Of about 320,000 distinct CDR3 sequences in the sample, around 4.5% were seen once. Only a few counts were recorded for this clonotype. The antigen is unknown. Germline V gene lookup returns CDR1 SEHNR and CDR2 FQNEAQ (reference sequence). V was pared by 5 bases and J by 5 bases, with 24 bases between. The CDR3 loop spans 17 amino acids. The sequencing used PBMCs, collected 15 days after the yellow fever booster vaccination. The V call is TRBV7-9, the J call TRBJ1-2, with D maybe TRBD1 (6 bases). This receptor was identified in a man between 18 and 29 years old who received the YFV17D yellow fever vaccine. The CDR3 DNA follows: TGTGCCAGCAGCCTGGGGGGGGGCTGGGATCTTCGGTATGGCTACACCTTC. Amino acid sequence: CASSLGGGWDLRYGYTF.